This entry is about one T cell receptor beta chain. The sample is drawn from a study of control samples from healthy donors and cancer patients. CDR1 SGDLS and CDR2 YYNGEE come from the germline V gene. V lost 0 bases and J 1 base, leaving 7 bases between the germline ends. This CDR3 is 15 amino acids long. Measured with immunoSEQ multiplex PCR; TCRdb has only the in-frame clones, and not every one. The sample consists of 100,000 to 150,000 clones, over 75% of them appearing once. The sequenced sample consisted of blood. This sequence joins TRBV9 and TRBJ2-2, with D perhaps TRBD1 (5 bases). The TCR comes from a man between 18 and 29 years old in good health. CDR3 sequence reads: CASSVGGGNTGELFF. CDR3 sequence (DNA): TGTGCCAGCAGCGTAGGGGGCGGGAACACCGGGGAGCTGTTTTTT.